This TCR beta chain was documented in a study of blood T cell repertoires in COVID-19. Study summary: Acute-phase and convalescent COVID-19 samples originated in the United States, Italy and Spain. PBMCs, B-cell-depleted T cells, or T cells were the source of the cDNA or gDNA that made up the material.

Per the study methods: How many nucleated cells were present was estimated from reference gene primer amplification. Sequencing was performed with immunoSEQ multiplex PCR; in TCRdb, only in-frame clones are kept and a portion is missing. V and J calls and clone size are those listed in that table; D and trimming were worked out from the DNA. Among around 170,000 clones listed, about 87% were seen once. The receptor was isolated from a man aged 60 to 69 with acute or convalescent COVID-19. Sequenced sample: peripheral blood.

The CDR3 sequence is CASGEGQVLSGANVLTF. In nucleotides, the CDR3 is TGTGCCAGCGGGGAAGGGCAGGTACTCTCTGGGGCCAACGTCCTGACTTTC. This chain links TRBV6-1 with TRBJ2-6; D unclear. The germline CDR1 and CDR2 sequences are MNHNS and SASEGT. The CDR3 totals 17 residues. The ends were cut back, 8 bases at V and 0 bases at J, with 17 bases in the middle.